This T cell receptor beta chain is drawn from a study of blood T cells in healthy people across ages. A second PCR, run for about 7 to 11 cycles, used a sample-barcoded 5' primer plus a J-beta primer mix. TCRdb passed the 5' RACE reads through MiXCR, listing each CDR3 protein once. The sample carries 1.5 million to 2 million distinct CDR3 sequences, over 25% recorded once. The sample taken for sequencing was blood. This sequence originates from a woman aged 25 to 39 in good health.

The chain's CDR3 is CASSLDRGAPRGEKLFF. The DNA for the CDR3 is TGCGCCAGCAGCTTGGACAGGGGCGCCCCTCGGGGTGAAAAACTGTTTTTT. The chain employs TRBV5-1 and TRBJ1-4; 7 nucleotides agree with TRBD1. From germline, CDR1 is SGHRS and CDR2 YFSETQ. The CDR3 contains 17 residues. J lost 7 bases, V lost 0 bases, and 12 bases had no gene match.